This TCR beta chain appears in the sequencing data of a study of T cell changes during pregnancy in multiple sclerosis. CDR3 length equals 15 residues. In germline, CDR1 is MNHNY, CDR2 SVGAGI (reference sequence). Trimming removed 2 bases at V and 7 bases at J, with 18 bases between. TCRdb's table, derived via immunoSEQ multiplex PCR, lists solely in-frame clones and lacks some. The repertoire holds 40,000 to 45,000 clones, with around 90% as singletons. The sequence derives from a female donor with multiple sclerosis, enrolled in a pregnancy study. The starting material was CD4+ T cells from peripheral blood mononuclear cells, obtained before pregnancy. The J gene is TRBJ2-7, the V gene TRBV6-6; D may be TRBD1 (5 bases). As DNA, the CDR3 is TGTGCCAGCAGTTACCAACTTGGGGCGGATGGGGAGCAGTACTTC. Its protein is CASSYQLGADGEQYF.